This passage covers 19 T cell receptor beta chains from one sample sequenced in a study. MiXCR, run by TCRdb on the 5' RACE reads, gives a single entry per CDR3 protein. The table lists roughly 45,000 distinct CDR3 sequences, around 23% of them singletons. Tregs were sorted as CD4+CD25+CD127-/low cells. Sequencing input: Tregs sorted from a lymph node. These receptors were taken from a female donor with breast cancer.

Concerning this clonotype: This may come from a read error, since a much larger clone is one base off. V usage is TRBV6-1 and J usage is TRBJ2-7; 7 positions agree with TRBD2. V trimming: 0 bases; J trimming: 5 bases; junction bases outside the gene matches: 10. This CDR3 has 16 residues. Germline CDR1 MNHNS, CDR2 SASEGT. The CDR3 nucleotides read TGTGCCAGCAGTGAAGCAGGGTATAGCGGGTCCGACGAGCAGTACTTC. Protein sequence: CASSEAGYSGSDEQYF.

Many counts were recorded for this clonotype. The V and J genes are TRBV7-6 and TRBJ2-7; TRBD2 matches at 11 bases. The CDR3 is 14 residues long. V lost 5 bases to trimming and J lost 4 bases; unmatched junction nucleotides: 4. Germline-derived CDR1 and CDR2 are SGHVS and FNYEAQ. CDR3 nucleotide sequence: TGTGCCAGCAGCCCTAGCGGGAGGACATACGAGCAGTACTTC. It is translated as CASSPSGRTYEQYF.

On this clonotype itself: A much larger clone sits a single nucleotide away, making a read error possible. The chain uses TRBV5-1 and TRBJ2-1; 9 positions match TRBD1. Per the germline V gene, CDR1 is SGHRS and CDR2 is YFSETQ. The CDR3 has 15 amino acids. The CDR3 nucleotides are TGCGCCAGCAGTTTGGGACAGGGCTCCTACAATGAGCAGCTCTTC. Translation: CASSLGQGSYNEQLF.

In its sample, this clonotype was seen many times. The chain has TRBV6-6 and TRBJ2-7; the D is unclear. The length of the CDR3 is 13 residues. Trimming took off 0 bases at V and 3 bases at J, with 6 bases between the two ends. The germline gives CDR1 MNHNY, CDR2 SVGAGI (reference sequence). The CDR3 spells CASSYSAVYEQYF. The CDR3 DNA sequence: TGTGCCAGCAGTTACTCAGCAGTCTACGAGCAGTACTTC.

This clonotype was detected many times. V gene TRBV5-6 combines with J gene TRBJ2-7; D is undetermined. Germline assignment: CDR1 SGHDT and CDR2 YYEEEE. The V end was cut by 3 bases, the J end by 3 bases, with 4 bases between. CDR3 length: 11 amino acids. DNA for the CDR3: TGTGCCAGCAGCTCATACTACGAGCAGTACTTC. Its translation is CASSSYYEQYF.

The sample holds many counts of this clonotype. The chain carries TRBV5-1 and TRBJ2-2, with unresolved D. V lost 5 bases, J lost 4 bases, and 9 bases lay in between. This CDR3 spans 13 amino acids. The germline gives CDR1 SGHRS, CDR2 YFSETQ. The CDR3 coding sequence is TGCGCCAGCAGGTCTACAGTCACCGGGGAGCTGTTTTTT. Protein sequence: CASRSTVTGELFF.

This clonotype has only a few counts. The chain uses TRBV4-1 and TRBJ1-4, with D unresolved. The V end lost 1 base, the J end lost 0 bases, and 9 bases lay between the germline ends. Per the germline V gene, CDR1 is MGHRA and CDR2 is YSYEKL. The CDR3 has 16 residues. CDR3 in amino acids: CASSQVRITTNEKLFF. The CDR3 bases are TGCGCCAGCAGCCAAGTGCGGATTACAACTAATGAAAAACTGTTTTTT.

This clonotype was seen more than once but under ten times. The chain combines TRBV20-1 with TRBJ2-1; D unresolved. Looked up from germline, CDR1 is DFQATT and CDR2 is SNEGSKA (reference sequence). The CDR3 consists of 16 residues. V was cut by 0 bases and J by 0 bases, with 12 bases left in between. This CDR3 is CSAREIRASSYNEQFF. As DNA, the CDR3 is TGCAGTGCTAGAGAAATACGGGCGAGCTCCTACAATGAGCAGTTCTTC.

This chain links TRBV12-3 or TRBV12-4 with TRBJ2-7; the match to TRBD2 covers 11 bases. The CDR3 contains 16 residues. The V and J ends lost 5 bases and 0 bases, in that order; junction bases with no gene match: 6. CDR3 DNA: TGTGCCAGCAGTGACCGAACTAGCGGGAGCTCCTACGAGCAGTACTTC. Its translation is CASSDRTSGSSYEQYF.

CDR3 sequence: CASSLQTGFGAKNIQYF. DNA of the CDR3: TGTGCCAGCAGTCTCCAGACCGGTTTTGGGGCCAAAAACATTCAGTACTTC. This chain uses TRBV12-3 or TRBV12-4 with TRBJ2-4, with D hard to call. This CDR3 is 17 amino acids long. Deletions cut 5 bases from V and 1 base from J, with 18 bases between.

This clonotype occurred many times. The V call is TRBV5-6, the J call TRBJ2-4, with no clear D. This CDR3 region has 14 residues. V was shortened by 0 bases and J by 0 bases, with 4 bases between the two germline ends. Germline V gives CDR1 SGHDT, CDR2 YYEEEE. CDR3 DNA: TGTGCCAGCAGCTTGGGGTTAGCCAAAAACATTCAGTACTTC. It translates to CASSLGLAKNIQYF.

This clonotype was counted ten times or more. The rearrangement joins TRBV5-6 to TRBJ2-5, with a tentative D call TRBD1 (5 bases). The CDR3 covers 13 residues. The germline V gene has CDR1 SGHDT and CDR2 YYEEEE. V dropped 3 bases and J dropped 3 bases, with 9 bases sitting between them. The CDR3 DNA follows: TGTGCCAGCAGCTACCTGACAGAAGAGACCCAGTACTTC. Residues: CASSYLTEETQYF.

This clonotype was picked up a small number of times. The rearrangement links TRBV9 to TRBJ2-1; no firm D call. With 0 bases removed from V and 9 bases from J, the gap between germline ends came to 10 bases. From germline, CDR1 is SGDLS and CDR2 YYNGEE. The CDR3 contains 13 residues. The CDR3 bases are TGTGCCAGCAGCGTAGGAGGATACTTTGAGCAGTTCTTC. It specifies CASSVGGYFEQFF.

This clonotype has a count of ten or more. The V gene is TRBV3-1, the J gene TRBJ2-3, with D possibly matching TRBD1 (6 bases). Between the trimmed V and J ends, which lost 4 bases and 4 bases, there was a span of 15 bases. The CDR3 extends over 15 amino acids. The germline CDR1 and CDR2 sequences are LGHDT and YNNKEL (reference sequence). CDR3 DNA: TGTGCCAGCAGCCCCGAGGGGGAGATGTCAGATACGCAGTATTTT. Translated, it gives CASSPEGEMSDTQYF.

The V call is TRBV4-1, the J call TRBJ2-6; D is unclear. This CDR3 has 16 residues. The V end lost 2 bases, the J end lost 4 bases, and 12 bases lay between the germline ends. Germline V gives CDR1 MGHRA, CDR2 YSYEKL. The CDR3, as DNA: TGCGCCAGCAGCCAAATTTGGGCGTCCGGGGCCAACGTCCTGACTTTC. Translated: CASSQIWASGANVLTF.

CDR3 sequence reads: CASSEASSHTDTQYF. The DNA of the CDR3 is TGTGCCAGCAGCGAGGCTAGTTCCCACACAGATACGCAGTATTTT. The J gene is TRBJ2-3, the V gene TRBV9; D is uncertain. This CDR3 has 15 amino acids. V was pared by 3 bases and J by 2 bases, with 13 bases between. Germline loops: CDR1 SGDLS, CDR2 YYNGEE.

This clonotype was seen repeatedly, ten times or more. The V gene is TRBV5-5, the J gene TRBJ2-1; 7 positions agree with TRBD2. The CDR3 totals 13 residues. Per the germline V gene, CDR1 is SGHKS and CDR2 is YYEKEE (reference sequence). V lost 0 bases and J lost 13; bases outside the gene matches: 7. CDR3 nucleotides: TGTGCCAGCAGCTTGGTAGCTCTAGCGGTTCAGTTCTTC. This encodes CASSLVALAVQFF.

This clonotype occurred a few times. CDR3 nucleotides: TGTGCCAGCAGCCCCACGGGACAGGGTGTTTTATCGTTTGGCTACACCTTC. Its protein product is CASSPTGQGVLSFGYTF. V gene TRBV3-1 combines with J gene TRBJ1-2; 9 bases map to TRBD1. The CDR3 has 17 residues. Germline loops: CDR1 LGHDT, CDR2 YNNKEL (reference sequence). V lost 4 bases and J lost 7; bases outside the gene matches: 16. Using reference TRBV3-1 and TRBJ1-2 for the parts outside the CDR3, the full variable domain is DTAVSQTPKYLVTQMGNDKSIKCEQNLGHDTMYWYKQDSKKFLKIMFSYNNKELIINETVPNRFSPKSPDKAHLNLHINSLELGDSAVYFCASSPTGQGVLSFGYTFGSGTRLTVV.

The rearrangement uses TRBV28 and TRBJ2-2; 11 nucleotides match TRBD2. The CDR3 loop spans 16 amino acids. Trimming cost V 6 bases and J 2 bases; bases outside gene matches: 5. Germline CDR1 is MDHEN and CDR2 is SYDVKM. Here the CDR3 DNA reads TGTGCCAGCAGCCCGGGACTAGCGGTCAACACCGGGGAGCTGTTTTTT. It is translated as CASSPGLAVNTGELFF.